This T cell receptor beta chain is from a study of T cells in localized non-small cell lung cancer. Study-wide points: Appearances in adjacent lung were noted for a median roughly 58 of the top 100 tumor clones. Longer overall survival was linked to higher blood T cell density.

This clone has only a few counts. Its antigen is undetermined. The assay was immunoSEQ multiplex PCR, and TCRdb's table has in-frame clones only and misses some. The sample shows around 15,000 clones, 75% to 90% of them seen only once. Germline CDR1 SGHAT, CDR2 FQNNGV. Deletions cut 5 bases from V and 4 bases from J, with 20 bases between. The length of the CDR3 is 16 residues. V is TRBV11-2 and J is TRBJ1-2, with D possibly being TRBD1 (6 bases). The sequence was collected from a female donor older than 55 with stage I squamous cell lung carcinoma. The material sequenced was peripheral blood, taken before any cancer treatment. The CDR3 DNA sequence: TGTGCCAGCAGCCACACGCGTCAGGGGAAAGGCTATGGCTACACCTTC. Translating it yields CASSHTRQGKGYGYTF.